This TCR beta chain comes out of a study of tumor T cells in aggressive B-cell lymphoma (dated by TCRdb to 2015 to 2018). The library relied on the immunoSEQ multiplex PCR assay. The table comes from immuneACCESS by way of TCRdb, which keeps in-frame sequences with V and J called. Part of the clones is missing from these tables; in studies checked, under half for an unresolved V gene and the rest for unknown reasons. The sample contains roughly 1,800 clones, 93% of them found a single time. The leading ten clones occupy 7.5% to 9% of the sample. In its sample, this clone was seen once. No cognate antigen has been identified for it. Base qualities are missing; no much larger clone stands one base away. The junction carries 7 bases between V and J, which are trimmed by 5 bases and 0 bases respectively. CDR1 and CDR2 (MNHEY, SMNVEV) derive from the germline V gene (reference sequence). The CDR3, from cysteine to phenylalanine, totals 13 residues. Only the CDR3 DNA is retained, 39 bases long and in frame from the first base.

The sequence derives from an adult with diffuse large B cell lymphoma. Some clones in this sample may be carry-over from other donors' samples. What was sequenced was tumor tissue. The rearrangement combines TRBV27 with TRBJ1-2; the D gene lacks a confident call. The DNA sequence is given as TGTGCCAGCAGTCCTTTCCCTAACTATGGCTACACCTTC. Its coded protein is CASSPFPNYGYTF.